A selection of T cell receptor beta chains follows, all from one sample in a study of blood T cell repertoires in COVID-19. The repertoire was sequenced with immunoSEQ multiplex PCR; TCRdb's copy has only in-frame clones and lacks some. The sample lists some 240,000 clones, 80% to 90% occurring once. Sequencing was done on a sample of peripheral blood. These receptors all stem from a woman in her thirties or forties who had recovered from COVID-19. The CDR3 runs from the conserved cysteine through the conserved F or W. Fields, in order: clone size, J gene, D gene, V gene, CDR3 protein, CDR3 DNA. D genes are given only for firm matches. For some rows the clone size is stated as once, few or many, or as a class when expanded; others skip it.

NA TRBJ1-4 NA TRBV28 CASAEEGLATNEKLFF TGTGCCAGCGCCGAGGAGGGACTTGCAACTAATGAAAAACTGTTTTTT
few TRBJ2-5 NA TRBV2 CASKSRGWAETQYF TGTGCCAGCAAATCTAGGGGGTGGGCAGAGACCCAGTACTTC
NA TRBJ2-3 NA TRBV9 CASSSQGTAGSDTQYF TGTGCCAGCAGCTCCCAGGGGACCGCCGGGTCTGATACGCAGTATTTT
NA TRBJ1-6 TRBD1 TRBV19 CASSRSTGTAINSPLHF TGTGCCAGTAGTAGAAGTACCGGGACAGCGATTAATTCACCCCTCCACTTT
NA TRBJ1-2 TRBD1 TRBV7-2 CASSSDRADGYTF TGTGCCAGCAGCTCGGACAGGGCGGATGGCTACACCTTC
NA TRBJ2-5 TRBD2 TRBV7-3 CASSLSGGTHETQYF TGTGCCAGCAGCTTAAGCGGGGGGACTCACGAGACCCAGTACTTC
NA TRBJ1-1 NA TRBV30 CAWSSQNTEAFF TGTGCCTGGAGTTCCCAGAACACTGAAGCTTTCTTT
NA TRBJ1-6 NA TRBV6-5 CASSLDSSSYNSPLHF TGTGCCAGCAGTTTGGACAGCAGCTCCTATAATTCACCCCTCCACTTT
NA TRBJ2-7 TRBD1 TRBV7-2 CASRYTGQGVYEQYF TGTGCCAGCAGATACACTGGACAGGGTGTCTACGAGCAGTACTTC
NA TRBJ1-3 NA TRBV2 CASSVLPDTIYF TGTGCCAGCAGTGTTCTCCCGGACACCATATATTTT
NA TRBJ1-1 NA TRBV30 CAWTNDMNTEAFF TGTGCCTGGACCAACGACATGAACACTGAAGCTTTCTTT
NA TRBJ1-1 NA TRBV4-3 CASSQNFGTIGSEAFF TGCGCCAGCAGCCAAAATTTCGGGACAATAGGTAGTGAAGCTTTCTTT
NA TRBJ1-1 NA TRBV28 CASKDSPMNTEAFF TGTGCCAGCAAGGACAGCCCCATGAACACTGAAGCTTTCTTT
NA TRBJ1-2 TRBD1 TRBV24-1 CATSDGTGQGKYGYTF TGTGCCACCAGTGATGGGACGGGACAGGGGAAGTATGGCTACACCTTC
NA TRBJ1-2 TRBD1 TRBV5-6 CASSPTGDDSDYGYTF TGTGCCAGCAGCCCAACAGGGGACGACTCTGACTATGGCTACACCTTC
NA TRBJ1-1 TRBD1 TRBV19 CASSSSTGMNTEAFF TGTGCCAGTAGTTCCTCGACAGGGATGAACACTGAAGCTTTCTTT
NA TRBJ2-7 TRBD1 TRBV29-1 CSVPGQAYEQYF TGCAGCGTTCCAGGACAGGCGTACGAGCAGTACTTC
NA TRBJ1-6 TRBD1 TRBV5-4 CASSFLTGKGSYNSPLHF TGTGCCAGCAGCTTTTTGACAGGGAAGGGTTCCTATAATTCACCCCTCCACTTT
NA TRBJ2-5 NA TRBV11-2 CASRGEETQYF TGTGCCAGCCGCGGGGAAGAGACCCAGTACTTC
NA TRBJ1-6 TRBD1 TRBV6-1 CASRGTGGNSPLHF TGTGCCAGCAGAGGGACAGGGGGTAATTCACCCCTCCACTTT
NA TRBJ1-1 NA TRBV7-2 CASSPSGAGTEAFF TGTGCCAGCAGCCCCAGTGGGGCCGGCACTGAAGCTTTCTTT
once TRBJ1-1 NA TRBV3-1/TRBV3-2 CASSYGGETEAFF TGTGCCAGCAGCTACGGGGGGGAGACTGAAGCTTTCTTT
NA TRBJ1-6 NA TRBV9 CASSASLQISNSPLHF TGTGCCAGCAGCGCCTCATTACAGATATCTAATTCACCCCTCCACTTT
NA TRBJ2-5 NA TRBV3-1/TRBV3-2 CASSQDFRAGAMGETQYF TGTGCCAGCAGCCAAGATTTCCGGGCGGGGGCGATGGGAGAGACCCAGTACTTC
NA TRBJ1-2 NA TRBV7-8 CASSLKRRLTGVGYTF TGTGCCAGCAGCTTAAAAAGGAGATTGACGGGGGTTGGCTACACCTTC
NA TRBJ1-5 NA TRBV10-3 CAISDPDSGATSNQPQHF TGTGCCATCAGTGACCCCGACAGCGGGGCGACTAGCAATCAGCCCCAGCATTTT
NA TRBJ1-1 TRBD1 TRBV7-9 CASSSGTGTTILYTEAFF TGTGCCAGCAGCTCAGGGACAGGGACGACAATATTATATACTGAAGCTTTCTTT
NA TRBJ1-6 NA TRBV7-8 CASSLNAKGAVFSPLHF TGTGCCAGCAGCTTAAACGCCAAAGGGGCTGTTTTTTCACCCCTCCACTTT